This T cell receptor (beta chain) was identified in a study of tumor-infiltrating lymphocytes in primary liver carcinoma. In the study overall: The five patients, who were men and women, ranged in age from 30 to 69 years. Sequenced samples came back with roughly 3.65 to 7.5 million productive TCRbeta reads, and the counts looked alike across tissue types. Study-wide findings and caveats: About 7.5-25% of top clones, no more, were shared by all five regions.

A constant-region primer served to make TCR beta cDNA from about 500 ng total RNA. The TCR beta library was amplified through three nested multiplex PCR rounds in a modified ARM-PCR procedure. TRBV1-TRBV30 forward primers paired with a C-beta reverse primer drove the first two PCR rounds, ten to eleven cycles each. MiXCR, applied by TCRdb to the multiplex PCR reads, yields one record per CDR3 protein. The top ten hold under 25% of the sample, which has 100,000 to 120,000 distinct CDR3 sequences, roughly 80% seen once. As for this clonotype: Its antigen remains unknown. An end of the junction differs from the germline gene, which may be a read error.

Starting material for RNA and DNA co-extraction consisted of about 17-34 mg of unsorted bulk tissue. Sampling of every tumor involved five separate regions. These included the tumor centre. Looked up from germline, CDR1 is SGHNT and CDR2 is YYREEE (reference sequence). This CDR3 is built from 15 residues. Sequencing was done on a sample of liver tumor tissue from sampling region 3. The subset was: tumor region T3, left-lateral pole. This clonotype originated in a middle-aged man with primary liver carcinoma and hepatitis B virus infection. J is TRBJ2-4 and V is TRBV5-4; 7 positions match TRBD1. Here the CDR3 DNA reads TGTACCAGCAGCTCGGTGAGGGGGCGAATAAACATTCAGTACTTC. Translating it yields CTSSSVRGRINIQYF. Together with reference TRBV5-4 and TRBJ2-4, the CDR3 gives the full variable domain: ETGVTQSPTHLIKTRGQQVTLRCSSQSGHNTVSWYQQALGQGPQFIFQYYREEENGRGNFPPRFSGLQFPNYSSELNVNALELDDSALYLCTSSSVRGRINIQYFGAGTRLSVL.